This TCR beta chain was sequenced during a study of cytomegalovirus exposure and HLA in healthy donors. Study-wide findings and caveats: Productive status was seen about 90% or about 30% of the time for most TCR beta V segments in an earlier analysis. Researchers catalogued under 200 TCR beta chains as cytomegalovirus-associated.

Remarks on this clone: Its antigen is not identified.

CDR1 DFQATT and CDR2 SNEGSKA come from the germline V gene (reference sequence). Trimming took off 6 bases at V and 6 bases at J, with 12 bases between the two ends. CDR3 length: 11 residues. The PCR used 60 Vbeta and 13 Jbeta primers. TCRdb's table, derived via immunoSEQ multiplex PCR, lists solely in-frame clones and lacks some. The sample shows about 95,000 clones, around three quarters of them seen only once. The chain links TRBV20-1 to TRBJ2-7, with D perhaps matching TRBD1 (6 bases). The sample taken for sequencing was PBMCs. The receptor's source is a man aged 25 to 40 in good health and CMV-seropositive. The CDR3 region has the DNA TGCAGTGCCGACACAGGGACCGAGCAGTACGTC. Translation gives CSADTGTEQYV.